This is a list of T cell receptor beta chains from one sample in a study of cytomegalovirus exposure and HLA in healthy donors. Only in-frame clones appear in the TCRdb table, and some are missing; sequencing was by immunoSEQ multiplex PCR. The table records about 200,000 clones, 70% to 90% of them present only once. The sample taken for sequencing was PBMCs. The receptors here all came from a woman younger than 45 in good health and CMV-seronegative. Each CDR3 is given with its conserved first and last residue. A D gene is named only where the DNA matches it firmly. Clone size is given for some rows only: seen once, a few or many times, or a class if the clone is expanded.

V gene	D gene	clone size	J gene	CDR3 protein	CDR3 DNA
TRBV5-1	TRBD1	once	TRBJ2-5	CASSLGGQPQETQYF	TGCGCCAGCAGCTTGGGGGGACAGCCTCAAGAGACCCAGTACTTC
TRBV5-1	NA	NA	TRBJ2-5	CASRTGTPSTETQYF	TGCGCCAGCAGAACCGGGACACCATCTACGGAGACCCAGTACTTC
TRBV28	TRBD2	NA	TRBJ2-7	CASSPRGLAGYEQYF	TGTGCCAGCAGTCCCCGGGGACTAGCGGGGTACGAGCAGTACTTC
TRBV5-6	NA	NA	TRBJ2-7	CASSLDRGEQYF	TGTGCCAGCAGCCTAGACCGGGGAGAGCAGTACTTC
TRBV11-3	TRBD2	few	TRBJ2-3	CASSPTYVGGDRTQYF	TGTGCCAGCAGCCCCACTTACGTTGGGGGGGACCGCACGCAGTATTTT
TRBV7-8	NA	NA	TRBJ2-5	CASSPGGTYSISQETQYF	TGTGCCAGCAGTCCAGGGGGGACTTACTCAATTTCCCAAGAGACCCAGTACTTC
TRBV2	NA	NA	TRBJ1-2	CARGARGFNYGYTF	TGTGCCCGAGGCGCGCGGGGATTTAACTATGGCTACACCTTC
TRBV5-1	TRBD1	few	TRBJ2-2	CASSLVGQVGAGELFF	TGCGCCAGCAGCTTGGTCGGACAGGTCGGGGCCGGGGAGCTGTTTTTT
TRBV9	TRBD1	NA	TRBJ2-1	CASSVAQGVSYNEQFF	TGTGCCAGCAGCGTGGCGCAGGGGGTTTCCTACAATGAGCAGTTCTTC
TRBV6-5	NA	NA	TRBJ1-1	CASGGPLNTEAFF	TGTGCCAGCGGAGGACCTCTCAACACTGAAGCTTTCTTT
TRBV6-5	TRBD1	NA	TRBJ2-2	CASRSGRGLAGELFF	TGTGCCAGCAGAAGCGGCAGGGGGTTAGCCGGGGAGCTGTTTTTT
TRBV13	TRBD2	NA	TRBJ2-5	CASSPSGDYGETQYF	TGTGCCAGCAGTCCTTCGGGGGACTACGGGGAGACCCAGTACTTC
TRBV7-2	NA	NA	TRBJ1-1	CASSLQGSAEAFF	TGTGCCAGCAGCTTACAGGGTTCCGCTGAAGCTTTCTTT
TRBV2	NA	NA	TRBJ2-7	CASSGRVYEQYF	TGTGCCAGCAGTGGGAGAGTCTACGAGCAGTACTTC
TRBV5-6	TRBD1	NA	TRBJ1-1	CASSSDRGSEAFF	TGTGCCAGCAGCTCGGACAGGGGAAGTGAAGCTTTCTTT
TRBV28	TRBD2	NA	TRBJ2-1	CASSLVASGEQFF	TGTGCCAGCAGTTTAGTCGCTAGCGGTGAGCAGTTCTTC
TRBV5-4	TRBD1	NA	TRBJ2-1	CASSSPTGGDNEQFF	TGTGCCAGCAGCTCTCCGACAGGGGGAGACAATGAGCAGTTCTTC
TRBV30	NA	NA	TRBJ1-5	CAWTRVSNQPQHF	TGTGCCTGGACCAGGGTATCCAATCAGCCCCAGCATTTT
TRBV6-6	NA	NA	TRBJ2-2	CASSYLRQGRTGELFF	TGTGCCAGCAGTTACTTAAGGCAGGGTAGGACCGGGGAGCTGTTTTTT
TRBV5-1	NA	NA	TRBJ2-7	CASSLAVGSRGEQYF	TGCGCCAGCAGCTTGGCCGTTGGGAGTCGGGGCGAGCAGTACTTC
TRBV9	TRBD1	NA	TRBJ2-4	CASSRQGLENIQYF	TGTGCCAGCTCCAGACAGGGGTTGGAAAACATTCAGTACTTC
TRBV11-3	TRBD1	NA	TRBJ2-7	CASSPRQGAEEQYF	TGTGCCAGCAGCCCTCGACAGGGGGCGGAGGAGCAGTACTTC
TRBV6-6	NA	NA	TRBJ1-2	CASSYSGRGGYTF	TGTGCCAGCAGTTACTCGGGTAGGGGAGGCTACACCTTC
TRBV7-9	NA	NA	TRBJ2-7	CASSLVIYEQYF	TGTGCCAGCAGCTTAGTTATCTACGAGCAGTACTTC
TRBV9	NA	NA	TRBJ2-1	CASSVASGVNEQFF	TGTGCCAGCAGCGTAGCTTCGGGGGTCAATGAGCAGTTCTTC
TRBV27	NA	few	TRBJ2-7	CATQAGPRREQYF	TGTGCCACCCAAGCGGGCCCCAGACGAGAGCAGTACTTC
TRBV7-9	TRBD1	NA	TRBJ1-2	CASSWVDRGYGYTF	TGTGCCAGCAGCTGGGTGGACAGGGGCTATGGCTACACCTTC
TRBV10-3	TRBD1	NA	TRBJ2-7	CAISEGHRGGDEQYF	TGTGCCATCAGTGAAGGGCACAGAGGGGGCGACGAGCAGTACTTC
TRBV2	NA	NA	TRBJ2-7	CASSGNYEQYF	TGTGCCAGCAGTGGAAACTACGAGCAGTACTTC
TRBV7-9	NA	NA	TRBJ2-7	CASSSPLTGSSPSYEQYF	TGTGCCAGCAGCTCGCCCCTCACAGGGTCCTCGCCTTCCTACGAGCAGTACTTC
TRBV7-9	NA	once	TRBJ2-6	CASTTAGANVLTF	TGTGCCAGCACTACGGCTGGGGCCAACGTCCTGACTTTC
TRBV2	NA	NA	TRBJ2-2	CASTERVNAGELFF	TGTGCCAGCACCGAACGGGTTAACGCCGGGGAGCTGTTTTTT
TRBV2	NA	NA	TRBJ2-7	CASLAGGEQYF	TGTGCCAGCCTCGCCGGAGGCGAGCAGTACTTC
TRBV18	NA	once	TRBJ2-7	CASSPQENEQYF	TGTGCCAGCTCACCCCAGGAAAACGAGCAGTACTTC
TRBV5-5	TRBD1	NA	TRBJ2-7	CASNVGQVESEQYF	TGTGCCAGCAACGTGGGACAGGTCGAAAGCGAGCAGTACTTC
TRBV30	NA	NA	TRBJ2-5	CAWSVRRSKETQYF	TGTGCCTGGAGTGTACGACGGAGCAAAGAGACCCAGTACTTC
TRBV19	NA	NA	TRBJ1-1	CASGLAAAGNTEAFF	TGTGCCAGCGGCCTCGCGGCGGCTGGGAACACTGAAGCTTTCTTT
TRBV7-9	NA	NA	TRBJ1-1	CASSVWTGGDEAFF	TGTGCCAGCAGCGTGTGGACGGGCGGGGATGAAGCTTTCTTT
TRBV7-6	NA	NA	TRBJ2-7	CASSLGLDFYEQYF	TGTGCCAGCAGCTTAGGACTAGATTTTTACGAGCAGTACTTC
TRBV2	TRBD1	NA	TRBJ1-5	CASRGQYNQPQHF	TGTGCCAGCAGGGGACAGTACAATCAGCCCCAGCATTTT
TRBV5-1	TRBD2	NA	TRBJ2-1	CASSLVGSGRPSYNEQFF	TGCGCCAGCAGCTTGGTTGGTAGCGGGAGACCTTCCTACAATGAGCAGTTCTTC
TRBV19	NA	NA	TRBJ1-5	CASSIEQGNQPQHF	TGTGCCAGTAGTATAGAGCAGGGCAATCAGCCCCAGCATTTT
TRBV30	NA	NA	TRBJ1-1	CAWEKRADTEAFF	TGTGCCTGGGAAAAGAGGGCGGACACTGAAGCTTTCTTT
TRBV11-3	TRBD1	NA	TRBJ2-5	CASSPRQGKTQYF	TGTGCCAGCAGCCCGCGACAGGGAAAGACCCAGTACTTC
TRBV7-9	TRBD1	NA	TRBJ2-7	CASSASTGGYSSYEQYF	TGTGCCAGTTCCGCTTCGACAGGGGGCTATAGCTCCTACGAGCAGTACTTC
TRBV19	NA	NA	TRBJ2-7	CASSGPSFTGYEQYF	TGTGCCAGTAGTGGGCCGTCCTTCACAGGGTATGAGCAGTACTTC
TRBV29-1	NA	NA	TRBJ2-7	CSVEVQANYEQYF	TGCAGCGTTGAAGTGCAGGCTAACTACGAGCAGTACTTC
TRBV11-2	TRBD2	NA	TRBJ2-7	CASSSNLAGGRYEQYF	TGTGCCAGCAGCTCAAATTTAGCGGGAGGTCGATACGAGCAGTACTTC
TRBV5-6	NA	NA	TRBJ2-2	CASSLLEAGELFF	TGTGCCAGCAGCTTATTAGAGGCCGGGGAGCTGTTTTTT
TRBV7-9	NA	NA	TRBJ1-1	CASSPPGEDTEAFF	TGTGCCAGCAGCCCCCCGGGAGAAGACACTGAAGCTTTCTTT
TRBV11-3	NA	NA	TRBJ1-1	CASSEGPGTEAFF	TGTGCCAGCAGCGAAGGTCCGGGCACTGAAGCTTTCTTT
TRBV4-2	NA	NA	TRBJ1-1	CASSRPNTEAFF	TGTGCCAGCAGCCGGCCGAACACTGAAGCTTTCTTT
TRBV18	TRBD2	NA	TRBJ2-1	CASSPPASGKRVNEQFF	TGTGCCAGCTCACCACCTGCTAGCGGGAAGCGAGTCAATGAGCAGTTCTTC
TRBV10-2	TRBD2	NA	TRBJ2-2	CASNLSGRNTGELFF	TGCGCCAGCAATCTTAGCGGGAGAAACACCGGGGAGCTGTTTTTT